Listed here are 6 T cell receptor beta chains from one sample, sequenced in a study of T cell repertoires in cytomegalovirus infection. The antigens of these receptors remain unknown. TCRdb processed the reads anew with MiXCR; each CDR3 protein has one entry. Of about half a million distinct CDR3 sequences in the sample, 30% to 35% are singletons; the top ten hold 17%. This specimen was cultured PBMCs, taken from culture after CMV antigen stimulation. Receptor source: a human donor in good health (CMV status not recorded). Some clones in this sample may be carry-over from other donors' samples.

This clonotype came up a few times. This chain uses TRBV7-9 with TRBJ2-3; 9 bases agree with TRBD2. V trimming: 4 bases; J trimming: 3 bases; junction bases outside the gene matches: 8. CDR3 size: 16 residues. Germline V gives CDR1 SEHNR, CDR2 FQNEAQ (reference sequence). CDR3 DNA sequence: TGTGCCAGCAGCTCCCGGGGAGCGGGAGGAACAGATACGCAGTATTTT. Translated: CASSSRGAGGTDTQYF.

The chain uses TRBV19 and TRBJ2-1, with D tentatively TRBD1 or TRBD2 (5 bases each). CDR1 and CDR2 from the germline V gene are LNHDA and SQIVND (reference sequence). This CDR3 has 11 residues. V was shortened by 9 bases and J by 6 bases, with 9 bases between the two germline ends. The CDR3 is CASGTTNEQFF. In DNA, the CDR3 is TGTGCCAGCGGGACCACCAATGAGCAGTTCTTC.

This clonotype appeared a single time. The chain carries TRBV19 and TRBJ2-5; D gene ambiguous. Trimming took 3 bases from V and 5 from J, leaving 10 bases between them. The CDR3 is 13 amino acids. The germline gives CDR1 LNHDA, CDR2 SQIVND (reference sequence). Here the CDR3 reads CASSMIDSETQYF. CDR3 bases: TGTGCCAGTAGTATGATAGACTCGGAGACCCAGTACTTC.

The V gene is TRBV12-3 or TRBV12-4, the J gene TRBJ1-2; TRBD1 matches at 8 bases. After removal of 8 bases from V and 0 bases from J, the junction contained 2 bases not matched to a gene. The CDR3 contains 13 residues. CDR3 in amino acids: CASDRGTNYGYTF. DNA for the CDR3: TGTGCCAGCGACAGGGGCACTAACTATGGCTACACCTTC.

CDR3 residues: CASSRDMGNNSPLHF. CDR3 sequence (DNA): TGTGCCAGCAGCCGGGATATGGGGAATAATTCACCCCTCCACTTT. This chain joins TRBV7-2 and TRBJ1-6; D gene unclear. Trimming removed 5 bases from V and 5 bases from J, with 13 bases in between. The CDR3 has 15 amino acids. CDR1 SGHTA and CDR2 FQGNSA come from the germline V gene. Filled out from reference TRBV7-2 and TRBJ1-6, the complete variable domain reads GAGVSQSPSNKVTEKGKDVELRCDPISGHTALYWYRQSLGQGLEFLIYFQGNSAPDKSGLPSDRFSAERTGGSVSTLTIQRTQQEDSAVYLCASSRDMGNNSPLHFGNGTRLTVT.

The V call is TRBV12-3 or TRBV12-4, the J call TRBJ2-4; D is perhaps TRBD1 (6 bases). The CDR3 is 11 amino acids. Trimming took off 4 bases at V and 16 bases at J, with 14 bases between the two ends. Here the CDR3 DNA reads TGTGCCAGCAGTTCCACAGGGAAGAGATACTTC. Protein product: CASSSTGKRYF.